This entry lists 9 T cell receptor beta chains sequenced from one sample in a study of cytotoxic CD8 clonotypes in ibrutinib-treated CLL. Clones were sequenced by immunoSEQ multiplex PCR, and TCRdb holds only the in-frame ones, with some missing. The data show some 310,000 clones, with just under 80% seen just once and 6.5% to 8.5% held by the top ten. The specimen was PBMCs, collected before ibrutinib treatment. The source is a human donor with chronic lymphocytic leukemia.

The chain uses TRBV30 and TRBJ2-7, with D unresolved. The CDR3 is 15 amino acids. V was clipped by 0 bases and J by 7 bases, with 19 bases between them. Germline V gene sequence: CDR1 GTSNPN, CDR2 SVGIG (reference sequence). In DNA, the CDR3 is TGTGCCTGGAGTGTAGATGGACGGATCGAACGGGAGCAGTACTTC. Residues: CAWSVDGRIEREQYF.

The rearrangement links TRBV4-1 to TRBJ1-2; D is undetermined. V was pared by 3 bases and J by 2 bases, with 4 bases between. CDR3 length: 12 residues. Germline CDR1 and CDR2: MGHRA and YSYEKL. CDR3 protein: CASSHLNYGYTF. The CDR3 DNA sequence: TGCGCCAGCAGCCATTTGAACTATGGCTACACCTTC.

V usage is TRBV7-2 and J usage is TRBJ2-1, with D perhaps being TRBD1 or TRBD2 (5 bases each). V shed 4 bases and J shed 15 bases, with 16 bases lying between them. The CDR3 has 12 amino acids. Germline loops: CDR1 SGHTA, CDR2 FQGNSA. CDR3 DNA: TGTGCCAGCAGCTCAACCGGGACCATGAGGTTCTTC. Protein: CASSSTGTMRFF.

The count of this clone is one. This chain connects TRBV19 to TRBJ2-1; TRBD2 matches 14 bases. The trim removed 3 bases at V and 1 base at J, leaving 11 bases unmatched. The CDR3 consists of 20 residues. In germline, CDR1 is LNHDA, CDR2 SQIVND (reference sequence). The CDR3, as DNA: TGTGCCAGTAGTATGAGGTCGGGACTAGCGGGAGTAAGGTCCTACAATGAGCAGTTCTTC. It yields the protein CASSMRSGLAGVRSYNEQFF.

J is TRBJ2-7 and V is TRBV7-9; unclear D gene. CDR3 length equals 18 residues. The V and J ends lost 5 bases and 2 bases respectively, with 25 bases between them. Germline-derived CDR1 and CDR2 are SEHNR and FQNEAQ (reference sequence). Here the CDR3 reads CASSDIGPSKGRPYEQYF. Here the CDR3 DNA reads TGTGCCAGCAGCGATATAGGGCCTAGTAAGGGCCGTCCCTACGAGCAGTACTTC. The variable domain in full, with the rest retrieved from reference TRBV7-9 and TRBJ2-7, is DTGVSQNPRHKITKRGQNVTFRCDPISEHNRLYWYRQTLGQGPEFLTYFQNEAQLEKSRLLSDRFSAERPKGSFSTLEIQRTEQGDSAMYLCASSDIGPSKGRPYEQYFGPGTRLTVT.

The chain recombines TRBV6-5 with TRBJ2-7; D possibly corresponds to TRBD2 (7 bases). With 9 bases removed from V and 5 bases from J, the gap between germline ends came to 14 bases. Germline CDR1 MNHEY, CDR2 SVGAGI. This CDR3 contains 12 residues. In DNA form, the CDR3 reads TGTGCCAGTTCATTGGGGGGGCACGAGCAGTACTTC. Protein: CASSLGGHEQYF.

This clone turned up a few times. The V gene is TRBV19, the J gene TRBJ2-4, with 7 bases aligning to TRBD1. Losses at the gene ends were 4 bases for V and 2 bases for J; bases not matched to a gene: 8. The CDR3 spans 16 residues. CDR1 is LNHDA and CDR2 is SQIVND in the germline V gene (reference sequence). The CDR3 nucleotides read TGTGCCAGTAGTAGCTCGACAGGGTCAACCAAAAACATTCAGTACTTC. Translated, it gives CASSSSTGSTKNIQYF.

The CDR3 DNA reads as TGTGCCAGCAGTCCCCCGGGACAGGGTCGCGGCTACACCTTC. Translation: CASSPPGQGRGYTF. V is TRBV6-5 and J is TRBJ1-2; TRBD1 agrees at 9 bases. Germline CDR1 reads MNHEY; CDR2 reads SVGAGI. The CDR3 extends over 14 amino acids. V was clipped by 5 bases and J by 8 bases; unmatched bases: 9.

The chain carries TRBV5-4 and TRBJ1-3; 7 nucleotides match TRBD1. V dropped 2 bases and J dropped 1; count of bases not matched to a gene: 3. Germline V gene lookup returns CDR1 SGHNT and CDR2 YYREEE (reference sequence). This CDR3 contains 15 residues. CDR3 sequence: CASSLRGPSGNTIYF. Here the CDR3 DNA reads TGTGCCAGCAGCTTAAGGGGGCCTTCTGGAAACACCATATATTTT.